This T cell receptor (beta chain) was documented in a study of T cells in Graves' hyperthyroidism and ophthalmopathy (dated by TCRdb to about 2019). With respect to the entire study: A discovery cohort of approximately 100 patients, fewer than 50 with Graves' ophthalmopathy and 57 with stable Graves' hyperthyroidism, was used to find distinguishing TCR V-J signatures. The paper reports TCR Vbeta CDR3 sequencing of over 130 peripheral blood samples: under 45 ophthalmopathy, under 85 hyperthyroidism and around 17 progressor patients. In roughly six Graves' hyperthyroidism patients, the study also compared T-cell repertoires from thyroid tissue with T-cell repertoires from blood. The 75 to 100 discovery patients were divided at random into training and test sets in a 7:3 ratio. Prospective prediction of ophthalmopathy was tested in an independent validation cohort consisting of roughly 19 hyperthyroidism patients and some 15 patients who later progressed to ophthalmopathy. Following sampling, methimazole starting at 30 mg daily was given to hyperthyroidism patients, and high-dose intravenous methylprednisolone was given to ophthalmopathy patients.

Graves' hyperthyroidism was defined as stable when no progression to ophthalmopathy occurred over 18 months of follow-up. The hyperthyroidism patients were between 18 and 65 years old and newly diagnosed, with a disease duration of less than 2 months. Exclusion was applied to patients with uncontrolled infections, other autoimmune diseases, pregnancy or lactation. Diagnoses were based on clinical symptoms, serum thyroxine and TRAb, thyroid ultrasound and orbital computed tomography. Total RNA was extracted using Trizol reagent, and RNA quality was assessed on an Agilent 2100 Bioanalyzer. From the germline V gene, CDR1 is SGHVS and CDR2 is FQNEAQ. The V and J ends are trimmed by 8 bases and 1 base, leaving 17 bases between them. The CDR3 runs 15 amino acids, cysteine and phenylalanine included. The sequence is cut down to CDR3 DNA, 45 bases in frame from base 1. Results the study describes overall, beyond this receptor: Most expanded thyroid clonotypes (frequency above 0.001) were also found in blood, which suggests that blood repertoires may mirror thyroid immune responses. In validation, the model predicted progression to ophthalmopathy with around 71% sensitivity and around 72% specificity, a median of 6.5 months before onset. No statistical method was used to set the sample size in advance, and investigators knew the group allocation. A model built on a 13 V-J signature distinguished ophthalmopathy from stable hyperthyroidism, reaching 85% to 90% sensitivity and around 81% specificity in cross-validation and 80%/75% in testing.

The TCR beta CDR3 regions were amplified from the RNA transcripts. The TCR CDR3 was subjected to a first round of RT-PCR using the HTBI primer set and the Qiagen OneStep RT-PCR kit. A second multiplex PCR round built the libraries, followed by size selection and purification. Paired-end sequencing of the libraries was performed with 100 bp reads on an Illumina HiSeq2000. The authors' analysis ran thus. SOAPnuke was used to process the raw data, throwing out any read that contained adapters or uncalled bases, had a mean Phred below 15, or lacked an exact constant-primer or identifier match. COPE v1.2.5 was used to merge the high-quality paired reads, and each unique nucleotide sequence was defined as a clonotype. MiTCR v1.1 was used to align the clonotypes against IMGT TRBV, TRBD and TRBJ reference segments. The analysis included only V-J combinations with a frequency above 0.0001, which together covered approximately 99% of the repertoires. The TCS score was defined as F50 (clonal expansion) divided by E x V (chaos), with BLOSUM62-based TCRdist calculated between CDR3 peptides within each V-J. Welch's t-statistics and random forest reduced roughly 530 V-J features to 13, which were used in a naive Bayes classifier (R e1071). The Morisita-Horn index was used to measure how similar the thyroid and blood repertoires were. TCRdb reprocessing: public reads trimmed at Q25 with fastp, clones called with MiXCR, in-frame beta chains kept. For every CDR3 protein sequence, its rows merge into one entry that carries the most common genes and DNA. TCRdb, not the authors, supplied the V and J calls. The sample table holds roughly 570,000 distinct CDR3 sequences, of which about half were seen once. Together, the top ten hold about 8% of the sample.

In this sample, this clonotype turned up many times. Its antigen remains undetermined. The sample holds no much larger clone one base away, and base qualities are not on file. Sequenced input: peripheral blood or thyroid tissue (not recorded which). The TCR originated in a woman aged 18-29 years with Graves' hyperthyroidism. This chain is built from TRBV7-8 and TRBJ2-5, and possibly TRBD2, on 5 matching bases. At the DNA level, the sequence is TGTGCCAGCTCCCCGGCCCGGGGAGTCCAAGAGACCCAGTACTTC. Its product reads: CASSPARGVQETQYF. Here the CDR3 is joined to the reference TRBV7-8 and TRBJ2-5 genes, and the full variable domain is: GAGVSQSPRYKVAKRGQDVALRCDPISGHVSLFWYQQALGQGPEFLTYFQNEAQLDKSGLPSDRFFAERPEGSVSTLKIQRTQQEDSAVYLCASSPARGVQETQYFGPGTRLLVL.